This T cell receptor (beta chain) was captured in a study of Ad26.COV2.S vaccination and SARS-CoV-2 variants (dated by TCRdb to about 2021). Broadly, across the study: Donors in the vaccine arm were drawn from COV1001, a multicentre, randomized, double-blind, placebo-controlled phase I-IIa trial testing Ad26.COV2.S in healthy adults. Ad26.COV2.S was administered intramuscularly at a dose of 5x10^10 or 1x10^11 viral particles, either as one shot or as two shots given 56 days apart. TCRbeta repertoire sequencing served as the tool for gauging how specific and how broad the SARS-CoV-2-reactive T cell receptors were following Ad26.COV2.S vaccination. A total of approximately 32 samples were included in the TCR-sequenced set, comprising approximately 20 Ad26.COV2.S vaccine recipients, 5 placebo recipients and 8 SARS-CoV-2 convalescent individuals. Participants in the trial were split at random into five groups of five each, receiving low-dose or high-dose Ad26.COV2.S once or twice, or else placebo on both occasions. Investigators remained blinded to trial group allocation during experiments and outcome assessment.

Broad study findings and their caveats: Ad26.COV2.S recipients had higher spike-specific TCR breadth than placebo recipients (P = 0.0014). After vaccination, spike-specific CD8+ and CD4+ T cell responses were reported to show substantial breadth. Vaccine and placebo recipients had similar non-spike TCR breadth, a finding consistent with the vaccine containing only spike. The study lacked the statistical power to compare responses across vaccine doses or regimens. The authors noted that the TCR breadth and depth analyses may have underestimated total T cell responses.

The V end loses 5 bases and the J end loses 4 bases, and a stretch of 14 bases separates them. The CDR3 measures 14 amino acids from cysteine to phenylalanine. Left in the record is the CDR3 DNA by itself, 42 bases read in frame from the first base. According to the germline V gene, CDR1 reads SGHRS and CDR2 reads YFSETQ. The immunoSEQ Assay was the method used to sequence TCRbeta CDR3 regions. After extraction, genomic DNA underwent amplification by bias-controlled multiplex PCR, followed by high-throughput sequencing. The published analysis was carried out like this. To quantify the absolute abundance of every unique TCRbeta CDR3 region, sequences were collapsed and filtered. Usable DNA was measured by amplifying reference genes present in all nucleated cells, and TCRbeta template counts were normalized to that usable DNA to estimate T cell fraction. Repertoire TCRs were annotated as SARS-CoV-2-specific by exact matching of V gene, CDR3 amino acid sequence and J gene to a known reactive TCR set. The reference SARS-CoV-2 TCR set was derived from MIRA and filtered for enrichment in COVID-19-positive ImmuneCODE repertoires, a step that removed public or cross-reactive TCRs. Based on the MIRA antigens, annotated TCRs were further analysed at the level of specific ORF or position within ORF. Depth was the summed frequency of annotated unique rearrangements, while breadth was defined as annotated unique rearrangements over total unique productive rearrangements. Two-sided Wilcoxon rank-sum tests were applied when comparing TCR breadth between groups. TCRdb re-hosts the immuneACCESS table, in-frame sequences only. Its copies lack some clones; in the studies checked, an unresolved V gene accounts for under half of them, and the cause for the rest is not known. V, J and clone size were drawn from that table, and D and trimming were deduced from the DNA. The sample table lists 300,000 to 400,000 clones, about 85% of them with a count of one. The ten biggest clones cover 2.5% to 3.5% of the sample.

This clone was counted a single time. Its specific antigen is unknown. The input lacks base qualities; no much larger clone sits a single base away. The treatment or condition label on this specimen signifies: 19 received Ad26.COV2.S at low or high dose, single or two shots; about five received placebo; per-sample allocation not given. For vaccine and placebo recipients, the sequenced repertoires came from samples collected on day 63 after the first injection. In Cohort 1b, 25 or so adults aged 18-55 years were enrolled at a single site in Boston, USA, between 29 July and 7 August 2020. Ad26.COV2.S consisted of a replication-incompetent adenovirus type 26 vector by which a prefusion-stabilized SARS-CoV-2 spike protein from the original Wuhan strain was expressed.

Sequencing was performed on peripheral blood, taken in a trial of Ad26.COV2.S vaccine versus placebo. The TCR was taken from a person aged 18-65 years who received the Ad26.COV2.S COVID-19 vaccine or a placebo. The sequence is built from TRBV5-1 and TRBJ2-3; 6 matching bases give a weak D call of TRBD1. The CDR3 region: CASRTANRADTQYF. The nucleotide sequence is given as TGCGCCAGCAGAACAGCTAACAGGGCAGATACGCAGTATTTT.